These 18 T cell receptor beta chains came from one sample sequenced in a study of OX40 agonist ivuxolimab in advanced cancers. Clones were read by immunoSEQ multiplex PCR, and TCRdb kept only the in-frame ones, dropping some. The table lists roughly 80,000 clones, 85% to 95% of them singletons. The sequences come from CD4+ or CD8+ T cells sorted from blood, collected in a trial of the OX40 agonist ivuxolimab. Source of these receptors: an adult with an advanced solid tumor such as melanoma, head and neck, liver or kidney cancer.

The rearrangement uses TRBV6-5 and TRBJ2-3; the D gene is possibly TRBD1 (6 bases). The CDR3 has 14 amino acids. Germline assignment: CDR1 MNHEY and CDR2 SVGAGI. Trimming took 6 bases from V and 3 from J, leaving 13 bases between them. CDR3 amino acids: CASRYSGQTDTQYF. CDR3 DNA sequence: TGTGCCAGCAGATACAGCGGACAGACAGATACGCAGTATTTT.

This chain links TRBV5-6 with TRBJ1-3; D is possibly TRBD1 (5 bases). Trimming took 4 bases from V and 4 from J, leaving 24 bases between them. Germline V lookup: CDR1 SGHDT, CDR2 YYEEEE. The length of the CDR3 is 18 residues. CDR3 in amino acids: CASSQPHSWTQNGNTIYF. The CDR3, as DNA: TGTGCCAGCAGCCAACCCCATTCTTGGACACAGAACGGAAACACCATATATTTT.

The chain carries TRBV4-2 and TRBJ1-5; D is uncertain. The length of the CDR3 is 12 residues. The V and J ends lost 5 bases and 6 bases respectively, with 8 bases between them. The germline V gene has CDR1 LGHNA and CDR2 YNFKEQ. CDR3 coding DNA: TGTGCCAGCAGCGTAGTTGCTCAGCCCCAGCATTTT. Translating it yields CASSVVAQPQHF.

V gene TRBV5-4 combines with J gene TRBJ2-2, with D tentatively TRBD1 or TRBD2 (5 bases each). Between the trimmed V and J ends, which lost 0 bases and 3 bases, there was a span of 24 bases. This CDR3 region has 20 residues. CDR1 and CDR2 (germline): SGHNT, YYREEE (reference sequence). The DNA of the CDR3 is TGTGCCAGCAGCTTGGGAGGGCGAACAGGACTTCCCGGTTACACCGGGGAGCTGTTTTTT. Its protein is CASSLGGRTGLPGYTGELFF.

CDR3 DNA sequence: TGTGCCAGCTCACAGGGATACGAGCAGTACTTC. Its protein product is CASSQGYEQYF. The J gene is TRBJ2-7, the V gene TRBV18; no clear D gene. Germline values: CDR1 KGHSH, CDR2 LQKENI. This CDR3 is built from 11 residues. V was pared by 4 bases and J by 4 bases, with 5 bases between.

This sequence joins TRBV18 and TRBJ2-1; D is possibly TRBD1 (5 bases). The CDR3 extends over 14 amino acids. The V gene lost 3 bases and the J gene lost 3 bases, with 9 bases spanning the gap. CDR1 KGHSH and CDR2 LQKENI come from the germline V gene. The CDR3: CASSPQGGYNEQFF. As DNA, the CDR3 is TGTGCCAGCTCACCGCAGGGTGGCTACAATGAGCAGTTCTTC.

The genes are TRBV5-5 and TRBJ2-3; tentatively, D is TRBD1 (6 bases). From germline, CDR1 is SGHKS and CDR2 YYEKEE (reference sequence). V lost 4 bases and J lost 0, with 15 bases in between. The length of the CDR3 is 16 residues. Written as DNA, the CDR3 is TGTGCCAGCAGCCCAGGGGCGGACTGGAGCACAGATACGCAGTATTTT. This gives the protein CASSPGADWSTDTQYF.

A few counts support this clone. The V and J genes are TRBV2 and TRBJ2-4; the match to TRBD1 covers 8 bases. CDR1 is SNHLY and CDR2 is FYNNEI in the germline V gene. CDR3 length: 13 residues. The ends lost 8 bases at V and 5 bases at J; junction bases unmatched: 5. The CDR3 DNA reads as TGTGCCAGCGCCGGGACAGGCCAAAACATTCAGTACTTC. The encoded protein is CASAGTGQNIQYF.

The chain couples TRBV6-1 to TRBJ1-2, with D perhaps TRBD1 (5 bases). V shed 7 bases and J shed 4 bases, with 16 bases lying between them. The CDR3 is 14 amino acids. Germline loops: CDR1 MNHNS, CDR2 SASEGT. In DNA, the CDR3 is TGTGCCAGCACCCGCGAGCGGGACCTCTATGGCTACACCTTC. Translating it yields CASTRERDLYGYTF.

The chain links TRBV2 to TRBJ1-6; D is ambiguous. The CDR3 length is 12 residues. V was pared by 10 bases and J by 5 bases, with 9 bases between. Germline V gene sequence: CDR1 SNHLY, CDR2 FYNNEI. The CDR3 spells CATTGDNSPLHF. The CDR3 DNA reads as TGTGCCACGACGGGAGATAATTCACCCCTCCACTTT.

V and J are TRBV7-2 and TRBJ2-7; a weak D match, TRBD1 (5 bases). The V gene's germline CDR1 is SGHTA and CDR2 FQGNSA. The CDR3 length is 13 residues. The V gene lost 5 bases and the J gene lost 4 bases, with 12 bases spanning the gap. CDR3 protein: CASSPRQLYEQYF. DNA of the CDR3: TGTGCCAGCAGCCCCCGACAGTTATACGAGCAGTACTTC.

The rearrangement links TRBV9 to TRBJ2-1, with 9 nucleotides matching TRBD1. This CDR3 spans 15 amino acids. V trimming: 3 bases; J trimming: 7 bases; junction bases outside the gene matches: 8. The germline V gene has CDR1 SGDLS and CDR2 YYNGEE. The CDR3 spells CASSGAGTGNNEQFF. As DNA, the CDR3 is TGTGCCAGCAGCGGGGCCGGGACAGGGAATAATGAGCAGTTCTTC.

The chain combines TRBV6-6 with TRBJ2-7; TRBD1 agrees at 7 bases. Unmatched junction bases numbered 3, after V lost 5 bases and J lost 2 bases. The germline CDR1 and CDR2 sequences are MNHNY and SVGAGI (reference sequence). CDR3 length equals 13 residues. CDR3 nucleotides: TGTGCCAGCAGTCTGACAGGGACCTACGAGCAGTACTTC. This codes for CASSLTGTYEQYF.

The chain has TRBV7-2 and TRBJ2-3; 10 bases are a match to TRBD2. Germline V lookup: CDR1 SGHTA, CDR2 FQGNSA. This CDR3 region has 15 residues. V dropped 5 bases and J dropped 3; count of bases not matched to a gene: 5. DNA of the CDR3: TGTGCCAGCAGCCGGTCTAGCGGGAGTACAGATACGCAGTATTTT. Encoded protein: CASSRSSGSTDTQYF.

CDR3 amino acids: CASSPGGSRFVEQFF. As DNA, the CDR3 is TGTGCCAGCAGCCCAGGGGGGTCTCGTTTCGTTGAGCAGTTCTTC. The chain combines TRBV28 with TRBJ2-1; weak D call: TRBD1 (7 bases). CDR1 is MDHEN, CDR2 SYDVKM, per germline. This CDR3 is built from 15 residues. V was pared by 6 bases and J by 9 bases, with 21 bases between. The whole variable domain, remainder taken from reference TRBV28 and TRBJ2-1, is DVKVTQSSRYLVKRTGEKVFLECVQDMDHENMFWYRQDPGLGLRLIYFSYDVKMKEKGDIPEGYSVSREKKERFSLILESASTNQTSMYLCASSPGGSRFVEQFFGPGTRLTVL.

V and J are TRBV2 and TRBJ2-2; possible D gene TRBD1, 6 bases. V lost 7 bases and J lost 4, with 16 bases in between. Germline values: CDR1 SNHLY, CDR2 FYNNEI. The CDR3 runs 15 residues. The CDR3 sequence: CASTVSSGVTGELFF. CDR3 in DNA: TGTGCCAGCACTGTTTCGTCAGGGGTCACCGGGGAGCTGTTTTTT. The full variable domain, in which reference TRBV2 and TRBJ2-2 provide the parts outside the CDR3, is EPEVTQTPSHQVTQMGQEVILRCVPISNHLYFYWYRQILGQKVEFLVSFYNNEISEKSEIFDDQFSVERPDGSNFTLKIRSTKLEDSAMYFCASTVSSGVTGELFFGEGSRLTVL.

This clone was observed once. The V and J genes are TRBV5-1 and TRBJ2-7; TRBD2 matches 12 bases. Germline assignment: CDR1 SGHRS and CDR2 YFSETQ. Losses at the gene ends were 0 bases for V and 0 bases for J; bases not matched to a gene: 10. This CDR3 is 19 amino acids long. In DNA form, the CDR3 reads TGCGCCAGCAGCTTGGGAGCCGGGACTAGCGGGTCGAGCTCCTACGAGCAGTACTTC. This codes for CASSLGAGTSGSSSYEQYF.

The chain has TRBV6-6 and TRBJ2-3; D possibly corresponds to TRBD1 (6 bases). The CDR3 extends over 14 amino acids. Germline V gene sequence: CDR1 MNHNY, CDR2 SVGAGI (reference sequence). Trimming stripped 6 bases from V and 5 bases from J, with 15 bases between. CDR3 in DNA: TGTGCCAGCAGGGCTACAGGGACCGGAGATACGCAGTATTTT. This encodes CASRATGTGDTQYF.